Listed here is a single T cell receptor (beta chain). The data were obtained in a study of blood T cell repertoires in COVID-19. Whole-study context: COVID-19 samples collected from the United States, Italy and Spain covered acute and convalescent phases. T cells, B-cell-depleted T cells, or PBMCs provided the cDNA or gDNA that served as material.

Original data processing: Reference gene primer amplification yielded estimated nucleated cell counts. Produced via immunoSEQ multiplex PCR; TCRdb's table is partial and in-frame only. V, J and clone size reflect that table, while D and trimming were determined from the DNA. The sample records hundreds of thousands of clones, around 85% being singletons. This TCR was sampled from a man aged 80 or over with acute or convalescent COVID-19. Source material: peripheral blood.

CDR3 loop: CASSPPPAGESNYGYTF. The CDR3 bases are TGTGCCAGCAGCCCTCCCCCTGCCGGTGAATCTAACTATGGCTACACCTTC. The chain uses TRBV7-9 and TRBJ1-2; D remains unclear. CDR3 length: 17 amino acids. CDR1 is SEHNR and CDR2 is FQNEAQ in the germline V gene (reference sequence). V lost 5 bases and J lost 0, with 19 bases in between.